The present T cell receptor (beta chain) was sequenced within a study of shared clonotypes between healthy human individuals. Method: immunoSEQ multiplex PCR; TCRdb's copy keeps in-frame clones and lacks some. Found here are approximately 2,200,000 clones, 90% to 95% of them singletons; the top ten hold under 2%. Terminally differentiated effector memory CD45RA+ cells were left out of the naive CD8 fraction, which was CD45RO-negative and positively selected for CCR7. V lost 0 bases, J lost 0 bases, and 8 bases lay in between. The CDR3 spans 15 residues. Germline V gene data show CDR1 as MDHEN and CDR2 as SYDVKM.

Material: naive CD8+ T cells from PBMCs. The sequence derives from a man between 18 and 35 years old in good health. Some clones in this sample may be carry-over from other donors' samples. The chain employs TRBV28 and TRBJ1-1; the D gene is possibly TRBD1 (5 bases). The CDR3 DNA reads as TGTGCCAGCAGTTTATGGCGACAGCTGAACACTGAAGCTTTCTTT. Translated, it gives CASSLWRQLNTEAFF.